The next 17 T cell receptor beta chains were all read from a single sample in a study of blood T cells in healthy people across ages. A sample-barcoded 5' primer and a J-beta primer mix were used in a second PCR of about 6 to 11 cycles. TCRdb redid the calling of the 5' RACE reads with MiXCR, one entry per CDR3 protein. The sample consists of more than 500,000 distinct CDR3 sequences, approximately 30% of them appearing once. Material: blood. These receptors were collected from a woman in her 70s in good health.

V and J are TRBV7-2 and TRBJ2-1, with no clear D. The CDR3 is 13 residues long. Trimming shortened V by 0 bases and J by 7 bases, and 7 bases separated the two germline ends. CDR1 is SGHTA and CDR2 is FQGNSA in the germline V gene. CDR3 region: CASSLAGINEQFF. Here the CDR3 DNA reads TGTGCCAGCAGCTTAGCAGGGATTAATGAGCAGTTCTTC.

The table lists this clonotype with a few counts. The CDR3, as DNA: TGTGCCACCAGCCCAAGGGGAGGAATTGAGACCCAGTACTTC. Its translation is CATSPRGGIETQYF. The chain joins TRBV15 to TRBJ2-5; D may be TRBD2 (6 bases). This CDR3 has 14 amino acids. The germline CDR1 and CDR2 sequences are LNHNV and YYDKDF (reference sequence). V was shortened by 5 bases and J by 5 bases, with 15 bases between the two germline ends.

Comments on this clonotype: One junction end disagrees with the germline gene, perhaps due to a read error. The chain couples TRBV20-1 to TRBJ2-1; D gene ambiguous. This CDR3 region has 13 residues. The germline CDR1 and CDR2 sequences are DFQATT and SNEGSKA (reference sequence). CDR3 DNA: TGCAGTGTGGAACTCTTCACTTACAATCAGCAGTTCTTC. Residues: CSVELFTYNQQFF.

This clonotype showed up just a few times. V gene TRBV18 combines with J gene TRBJ2-2; 7 bases are a match to TRBD1. The germline V gene has CDR1 KGHSH and CDR2 LQKENI. The V segment lost 3 bases and the J segment 3 bases; nucleotides outside the gene matches: 7. This CDR3 has 16 amino acids. The CDR3 sequence: CASSPAAGGDTGELFF. The CDR3, as DNA: TGTGCCAGCTCACCGGCGGCAGGGGGAGACACCGGGGAGCTGTTTTTT.

The V call is TRBV18, the J call TRBJ1-4, with D maybe TRBD1 (5 bases). The CDR3 extends over 13 amino acids. V lost 2 bases and J 8 bases, leaving 9 bases between the germline ends. CDR1 and CDR2 from the germline V gene are KGHSH and LQKENI. The CDR3 here is CASSPSDREKLFF. CDR3 DNA: TGTGCCAGCTCACCATCCGACAGAGAAAAACTGTTTTTT.

The chain has TRBV12-3 or TRBV12-4 and TRBJ1-4; 7 bases map to TRBD1. This CDR3 has 14 amino acids. The V gene end was trimmed by 6 bases and the J gene end by 11 bases; junction bases not matched to a gene: 12. In nucleotides, the CDR3 is TGTGCCAGCAGCCTGGGACAGCGAGGGTCGAAACTGTTTTTT. This translates into CASSLGQRGSKLFF.

The chain carries TRBV7-9 and TRBJ2-7; TRBD1 matches 10 bases. The CDR3 loop spans 14 amino acids. Germline V gene data show CDR1 as SEHNR and CDR2 as FQNEAQ (reference sequence). V lost 5 bases and J lost 6; bases outside the gene matches: 7. This CDR3 reads CASSKRTGGTEQYF. In DNA form, the CDR3 reads TGTGCCAGCAGCAAAAGGACAGGGGGAACCGAGCAGTACTTC. The whole variable domain, remainder taken from reference TRBV7-9 and TRBJ2-7, is DTGVSQNPRHKITKRGQNVTFRCDPISEHNRLYWYRQTLGQGPEFLTYFQNEAQLEKSRLLSDRFSAERPKGSFSTLEIQRTEQGDSAMYLCASSKRTGGTEQYFGPGTRLTVT.

The CDR3 sequence: CASSLRGGRIQETQYF. CDR3 nucleotides: TGTGCCAGCAGCCTCCGAGGTGGCAGAATCCAAGAGACCCAGTACTTC. V usage is TRBV14 and J usage is TRBJ2-5; no reliable D call. This CDR3 region has 16 residues. The germline gives CDR1 SGHDN, CDR2 FVKESK. V dropped 4 bases and J dropped 1 base, with 16 bases sitting between them. The entire variable domain, with the rest obtained from reference TRBV14 and TRBJ2-5, is as follows: EAGVTQFPSHSVIEKGQTVTLRCDPISGHDNLYWYRRVMGKEIKFLLHFVKESKQDESGMPNNRFLAERTGGTYSTLKVQPAELEDSGVYFCASSLRGGRIQETQYFGPGTRLLVL.

CDR3 DNA: TGTGCCAGCAGCTTAGCGCATGGGGGACAGCTTAACTACGAGCAGTACTTC. This translates into CASSLAHGGQLNYEQYF. The rearrangement links TRBV7-2 to TRBJ2-1, with TRBD1 matching over 7 bases. The end of the DNA is better explained by TRBJ2-7, so the J call may be wrong. The V gene's germline CDR1 is SGHTA and CDR2 FQGNSA. This CDR3 spans 17 amino acids.

The V call is TRBV6-5, the J call TRBJ2-7, with D possibly TRBD1 on 7 matching bases. The V gene's germline CDR1 is MNHEY and CDR2 SVGAGI. The CDR3 runs to 14 residues. Trimming cost V 0 bases and J 6 bases, with 12 bases left between them. The CDR3 is CASSYSARGVEQYF. Here the CDR3 DNA reads TGTGCCAGCAGTTACTCGGCCAGGGGGGTCGAGCAGTACTTC.

As to this clonotype: A much bigger clone sits one base away, suggesting this may be a read error. V is TRBV7-3 and J is TRBJ1-1; no definite D call. Per germline, CDR1 SGHTA and CDR2 FQGTGA. The CDR3 runs 15 residues. Trimming removed 4 bases from V and 0 bases from J, with 12 bases in between. The CDR3 coding sequence is TGTGCCAGCAGCTCCGGGAGAGTTTTGAACACTGAAGCTTTCTTT. Protein sequence: CASSSGRVLNTEAFF.

This clonotype was counted between two and nine times. The chain has TRBV11-3 and TRBJ1-1; possible D gene TRBD1, 6 bases. The ends were cut back, 4 bases at V and 6 bases at J, with 15 bases in the middle. Germline CDR1 is SGHNT and CDR2 is YENEEA. This CDR3 spans 14 amino acids. CDR3 loop: CASSSNQGSAEAFF. The CDR3 DNA sequence: TGTGCCAGCAGCTCTAACCAGGGGTCGGCTGAAGCTTTCTTT.

This chain links TRBV20-1 with TRBJ2-5; 11 positions match TRBD2. The J call may be in error: the DNA end matches TRBJ2-1 better. CDR3 length: 15 residues. Germline values: CDR1 DFQATT, CDR2 SNEGSKA (reference sequence). The CDR3 DNA is TGCAGTGCTAAAAAACCGGGACTAGCGGACAATGAGCAGTTCTTC. Protein product: CSAKKPGLADNEQFF.

There are a few counts of this clonotype. This chain links TRBV20-1 with TRBJ2-3; TRBD2 matches at 13 bases. Germline V gene data show CDR1 as DFQATT and CDR2 as SNEGSKA (reference sequence). The CDR3 length is 14 residues. The CDR3 DNA reads as TGCAGCGCCTGGACTAGCGGGGGCCGAGATACGCAGTATTTT. Its protein product is CSAWTSGGRDTQYF.

This clonotype was detected a few times. The V call is TRBV20-1, the J call TRBJ1-1, with D hard to call. V lost 2 bases, J lost 1 base, and 11 bases lay in between. Germline V lookup: CDR1 DFQATT, CDR2 SNEGSKA (reference sequence). The CDR3 consists of 14 residues. The CDR3 here is CSARKAAGNTEAFF. In DNA, the CDR3 is TGCAGTGCTAGAAAGGCAGCGGGGAACACTGAAGCTTTCTTT.

The chain couples TRBV20-1 to TRBJ2-5, with D possibly being TRBD1 (7 bases). There are 16 residues in the CDR3. Germline V gene data show CDR1 as DFQATT and CDR2 as SNEGSKA (reference sequence). V was shortened by 4 bases and J by 5 bases, with 23 bases between the two germline ends. The CDR3 DNA sequence: TGCAGTGCTACACGCCCCGCAGACAGGGCGGGGGAGACCCAGTACTTC. Its protein is CSATRPADRAGETQYF.

This sequence joins TRBV5-1 and TRBJ2-1; D uncertain. This CDR3 contains 14 residues. The V end lost 10 bases, the J end lost 7 bases, and 21 bases lay between the germline ends. Per germline, CDR1 SGHRS and CDR2 YFSETQ. The CDR3 sequence is CAGLLQVSENEQFF. The CDR3 DNA follows: TGCGCCGGTCTCCTGCAGGTGAGTGAGAATGAGCAGTTCTTC. The full variable domain, its missing parts supplied by reference TRBV5-1 and TRBJ2-1, is KAGVTQTPRYLIKTRGQQVTLSCSPISGHRSVSWYQQTPGQGLQFLFEYFSETQRNKGNFPGRFSGRQFSNSRSEMNVSTLELGDSALYLCAGLLQVSENEQFFGPGTRLTVL.